A single sample is the source of the 28 T cell receptor beta chains below, sequenced in a study of blood T cells in healthy people across ages. Through a sample-barcoded 5' primer and a J-beta primer mix, a second PCR was run for roughly 6 to 11 cycles. TCRdb processed the 5' RACE reads anew with MiXCR; each CDR3 protein has one entry. The sample contains hundreds of thousands of distinct CDR3 sequences, about 34% of which appear only once. Sequences were obtained from blood. Every receptor here comes from a woman older than 75 in good health.

The V call is TRBV7-2, the J call TRBJ1-5; D remains ambiguous. Trimming shortened V by 3 bases and J by 3 bases, and 6 bases separated the two germline ends. Per the germline V gene, CDR1 is SGHTA and CDR2 is FQGNSA. CDR3 length equals 13 residues. Here the CDR3 DNA reads TGTGCCAGCAGCTTTAGGGTCAATCAGCCCCAGCATTTT. Translation gives CASSFRVNQPQHF.

V usage is TRBV6-1 and J usage is TRBJ1-1, with TRBD1 matching 7 bases. The CDR3 sequence is 13 residues long. CDR1 is MNHNS, CDR2 SASEGT, per germline. V was pared by 6 bases and J by 4 bases, with 5 bases of the junction left unmatched. CDR3 nucleotides: TGTGCCAGCAGGACAGGGTGGGCCACTGAAGCTTTCTTT. Residues: CASRTGWATEAFF.

CDR3: CASSGGLGTGELFF. The CDR3 DNA follows: TGTGCCAGCAGTGGGGGTCTTGGCACCGGGGAGCTGTTTTTT. The chain has TRBV6-1 and TRBJ2-2; D unresolved. The CDR3 length is 14 residues. Trimming stripped 4 bases from V and 4 bases from J, with 10 bases between. Germline assignment: CDR1 MNHNS and CDR2 SASEGT.

About this clonotype itself: A read error may explain this, as a much larger clone is one base away. The chain links TRBV30 to TRBJ1-4; the D gene is possibly TRBD1 (6 bases). The CDR3 has 14 residues. Between the trimmed V and J ends, which lost 0 bases and 8 bases, there was a span of 13 bases. CDR1 and CDR2 from the germline V gene are GTSNPN and SVGIG (reference sequence). The CDR3 is CAWSVTCGGEKLFF. The CDR3 DNA is TGTGCCTGGAGTGTAACCTGCGGGGGCGAAAAACTGTTTTTT.

CDR3 sequence reads: CSAPETGSREAFF. CDR3 nucleotides: TGCAGTGCGCCCGAGACAGGGAGCCGAGAAGCTTTCTTT. The rearrangement links TRBV20-1 to TRBJ1-1, with 7 bases lining up with TRBD1. The J segment lost 8 bases and the V segment lost 6 bases, leaving 12 bases of the junction unmatched. Germline CDR1 is DFQATT and CDR2 is SNEGSKA (reference sequence). The CDR3 has 13 residues.

As to this clonotype: A read error may be the cause here, since a much bigger clone is one base away. The chain carries TRBV7-2 and TRBJ2-3; 7 bases agree with TRBD1. CDR1 is SGHTA, CDR2 FQGNSA, per germline. The length of the CDR3 is 16 residues. Germline trimming cut 4 bases from V and 0 bases from J; bases unmatched to any gene: 7. CDR3 nucleotide sequence: TGTGCCAGCAGCTGGCTAGGGACAGCTAGCACAGATACGCAGTATTTT. This encodes CASSWLGTASTDTQYF.

This chain uses TRBV6-5 with TRBJ1-5, with D possibly being TRBD1 (5 bases). The CDR3 extends over 13 amino acids. The V gene's germline CDR1 is MNHEY and CDR2 SVGAGI. V was clipped by 2 bases and J by 6 bases, with 8 bases between them. The CDR3 here is CASSYERGQPQHF. DNA of the CDR3: TGTGCCAGCAGTTACGAGAGGGGTCAGCCCCAGCATTTT.

This chain connects TRBV19 to TRBJ2-5; 7 bases map to TRBD2. The J call may be mistaken, given a closer DNA end match to TRBJ2-1. Germline values: CDR1 LNHDA, CDR2 SQIVND (reference sequence). There are 13 residues in the CDR3. The CDR3 sequence is CASSSSGQETQFF. For the CDR3, the DNA is TGTGCCAGTAGTTCTAGCGGTCAAGAGACCCAGTTCTTC.

This clonotype is medium-sized within its sample. The rearrangement uses TRBV20-1 and TRBJ2-5, with D uncertain. In germline, CDR1 is DFQATT, CDR2 SNEGSKA (reference sequence). This CDR3 contains 12 residues. Trimming removed 3 bases at V and 5 bases at J, with 10 bases between. CDR3 nucleotide sequence: TGCAGTGCTAGGCCCCCCCGGGAGACCCAGTACTTC. Encoded protein: CSARPPRETQYF.

The J gene is TRBJ2-3, the V gene TRBV10-3; D uncertain. This CDR3 spans 15 amino acids. Germline values: CDR1 ENHRY, CDR2 SYGVKD. Trimming stripped 0 bases from V and 2 bases from J, with 9 bases between. The CDR3 sequence is CAISESGLLTDTQYF. In DNA, the CDR3 is TGTGCCATCAGTGAGTCTGGCCTACTCACAGATACGCAGTATTTT.

The chain uses TRBV5-1 and TRBJ2-1; TRBD2 matches at 7 bases. The germline V gene has CDR1 SGHRS and CDR2 YFSETQ. After removal of 0 bases from V and 4 bases from J, the junction contained 4 bases not matched to a gene. This CDR3 has 15 amino acids. CDR3 bases: TGCGCCAGCAGCTTGGCGGTGGGACTATACAATGAGCAGTTCTTC. This gives the protein CASSLAVGLYNEQFF.

V gene TRBV20-1 combines with J gene TRBJ1-2; a weak D match, TRBD1 (5 bases). The CDR3 length is 13 residues. V was trimmed by 3 bases and J by 4 bases, leaving 12 bases between them. Germline V gives CDR1 DFQATT, CDR2 SNEGSKA (reference sequence). As DNA, the CDR3 is TGCAGTGCTAGTGTCCGGGACGCCTATGGCTACACCTTC. This encodes CSASVRDAYGYTF.

V and J are TRBV3-1 and TRBJ2-7; D is perhaps TRBD1 (5 bases). Deletions cut 1 base from V and 2 bases from J, with 12 bases between. This CDR3 comprises 15 residues. From germline, CDR1 is LGHDT and CDR2 YNNKEL (reference sequence). CDR3 bases: TGTGCCAGCAGCCAAGGGCGGCAGGGTACCTACGAGCAGTACTTC. It specifies CASSQGRQGTYEQYF.

The chain has TRBV29-1 and TRBJ2-3; the D gene is possibly TRBD1 (6 bases). V lost 3 bases and J lost 6, with 22 bases in between. Germline lookup yields CDR1 SQVTM and CDR2 ANQGSEA. This CDR3 comprises 16 residues. This CDR3 reads CSVDAGTRGGSDTQYF. The CDR3 DNA sequence: TGCAGCGTTGACGCTGGGACCAGGGGTGGTTCGGATACGCAGTATTTT.

This clonotype was counted between two and nine times. The chain has TRBV7-2 and TRBJ2-5; TRBD1 might be the D (7 bases). V lost 6 bases to trimming and J lost 1 base, with 15 bases between them. Germline CDR1 SGHTA, CDR2 FQGNSA. This CDR3 contains 15 residues. The CDR3 bases are TGTGCCAGCAGGGGGGGACAGTTTTCCCAAGAGACCCAGTACTTC. Translated, it gives CASRGGQFSQETQYF.

The chain has TRBV2 and TRBJ2-5; the D gene is possibly TRBD2 (6 bases). Between the trimmed V and J ends, which lost 3 bases and 11 bases, there was a span of 16 bases. Germline CDR1 and CDR2: SNHLY and FYNNEI. There are 13 residues in the CDR3. CDR3 in DNA: TGTGCCAGCAGTGAGTGGACTACACAAGGGCAGTACTTC. Residues: CASSEWTTQGQYF.

For this clonotype: This could be a read error, since a much larger clone is one nucleotide away. The rearrangement uses TRBV5-1 and TRBJ2-3, with 8 nucleotides matching TRBD2. The CDR3 is 17 amino acids. CDR1 is SGHRS and CDR2 is YFSETQ in the germline V gene. The CDR3 DNA sequence: TGCGCCGGCAGCTTATTTAGCGGGGCCCCGGGCACAGATACGCAGTATTTT. This encodes CAGSLFSGAPGTDTQYF.

In the case of this clonotype: Germline is not matched at one junction end, which may reflect a read error. V usage is TRBV11-2 and J usage is TRBJ1-6; 11 bases line up with TRBD1. Germline V gene lookup returns CDR1 SGHAT and CDR2 FQNNGV. This CDR3 region has 18 residues. This CDR3 is CASSRDRDRGSYNSPPHF. In DNA form, the CDR3 reads TGTGCCAGCAGCCGTGACCGGGACAGGGGGTCGTATAATTCACCCCCCCACTTT.

The gene calls are TRBV30 and TRBJ1-5, with D unresolved. Germline values: CDR1 GTSNPN, CDR2 SVGIG (reference sequence). The CDR3 consists of 13 residues. V lost 0 bases and J 7 bases, leaving 10 bases between the germline ends. This CDR3 reads CAWSVTIRQPQHF. As DNA, the CDR3 is TGTGCCTGGAGTGTAACCATTAGGCAGCCCCAGCATTTT.

The chain links TRBV10-3 to TRBJ2-3, with 9 bases matching TRBD2. J gave up 7 bases and V 6 bases, and 14 bases lay outside the gene matches. The CDR3 extends over 16 amino acids. Germline CDR1 ENHRY, CDR2 SYGVKD. The CDR3 coding sequence is TGTGCCATCAGCGGAGAGCGGGGGGCCTTTCGGAATACGCAGTATTTT. Protein: CAISGERGAFRNTQYF.

The chain employs TRBV6-9 and TRBJ2-5; 14 bases align to TRBD2. The end of the DNA aligns better with TRBJ2-7, so the J call may be wrong. This CDR3 contains 15 residues. The germline CDR1 and CDR2 sequences are MNHGY and SVAAGI. The CDR3 protein is CSQKGTSGRSHEQYF. The DNA for the CDR3 is TGTTCTCAGAAAGGGACTAGCGGGAGATCCCACGAGCAGTACTTC.

DNA of the CDR3: TGTGCCAGCACCTTGACAGGGGAACAGGAAAAACTGTTTTTT. This translates into CASTLTGEQEKLFF. This sequence joins TRBV28 and TRBJ1-4; the match to TRBD1 covers 8 bases. Germline CDR1 MDHEN, CDR2 SYDVKM. CDR3 size: 14 residues. The V and J ends lost 7 bases and 8 bases, in that order; junction bases with no gene match: 9. Supplemented by reference TRBV28 and TRBJ1-4, the full variable domain reads DVKVTQSSRYLVKRTGEKVFLECVQDMDHENMFWYRQDPGLGLRLIYFSYDVKMKEKGDIPEGYSVSREKKERFSLILESASTNQTSMYLCASTLTGEQEKLFFGSGTQLSVL.

CDR3 loop: CASSVGSAGTGEQYF. CDR3 DNA: TGTGCCAGCAGCGTAGGTTCAGCCGGGACGGGCGAGCAGTACTTC. This sequence joins TRBV9 and TRBJ2-7; perhaps D is TRBD1 or TRBD2 (5 bases each). Between the trimmed V and J ends, which lost 0 bases and 6 bases, there was a span of 16 bases. CDR3 length: 15 amino acids. The germline V gene has CDR1 SGDLS and CDR2 YYNGEE.

This clonotype has just a few counts. The chain combines TRBV5-1 with TRBJ2-7, with 8 nucleotides matching TRBD1. This CDR3 comprises 15 residues. The junction had 11 bases not matched to a gene; V was cut back by 4 bases and J by 5 bases. Germline CDR1 and CDR2: SGHRS and YFSETQ. The CDR3 nucleotides read TGCGCCAGCAGCGCCGGGGACAGGCGGATGAACGAGCAGTACTTC. It translates to CASSAGDRRMNEQYF.

This clonotype occurred many times. This sequence joins TRBV27 and TRBJ2-5; 10 bases map to TRBD1. J gave up 7 bases and V 4 bases, and 6 bases lay outside the gene matches. The CDR3 loop spans 14 amino acids. Germline values: CDR1 MNHEY, CDR2 SMNVEV (reference sequence). The CDR3 DNA follows: TGTGCCAGCAGTTCCCGGGACAGGGGAGGGACCCAGTACTTC. It translates to CASSSRDRGGTQYF.

With respect to this clonotype: A single base separates this from a much larger clone, so it may be a read error. V and J are TRBV29-1 and TRBJ1-2; the match to TRBD1 covers 7 bases. Trimming took 8 bases from V and 2 from J; bases not matched to a gene: 11. The CDR3 extends over 14 amino acids. The germline V gene has CDR1 SQVTM and CDR2 ANQGSEA. This chain's CDR3 is CSIATTGTNYGYTF. CDR3 DNA: TGCAGCATTGCCACGACAGGGACAAACTATGGCTACACCTTC.

The V call is TRBV6-2 or TRBV6-3, the J call TRBJ2-7, with 10 bases lining up with TRBD1. Germline V gene lookup returns CDR1 MNHEY and CDR2 SVGEGT. The CDR3 runs to 14 residues. The ends lost 10 bases at V and 2 bases at J; junction bases unmatched: 8. The CDR3, as DNA: TGTGCCACCTGCCGGGACAGGGGACCCTACGAGCAGTACTTC. Encoded protein: CATCRDRGPYEQYF.

This clonotype was seen many times. V usage is TRBV12-3 or TRBV12-4 and J usage is TRBJ2-1; D call uncertain. Trimming removed 4 bases from V and 8 bases from J, with 3 bases in between. CDR3 length: 10 residues. Here the CDR3 reads CASSSDEQFF. As DNA, the CDR3 is TGTGCCAGCAGTTCCGATGAGCAGTTCTTC.